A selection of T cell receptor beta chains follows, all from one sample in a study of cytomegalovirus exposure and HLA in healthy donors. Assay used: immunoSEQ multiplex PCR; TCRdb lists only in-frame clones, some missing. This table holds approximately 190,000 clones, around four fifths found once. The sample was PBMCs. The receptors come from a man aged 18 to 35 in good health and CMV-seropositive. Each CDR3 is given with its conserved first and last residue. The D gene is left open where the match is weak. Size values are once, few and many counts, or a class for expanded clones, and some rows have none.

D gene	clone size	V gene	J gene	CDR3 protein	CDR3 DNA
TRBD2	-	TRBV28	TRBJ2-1	CASSLKWEGYNEQFF	TGTGCCAGCAGTTTAAAGTGGGAGGGCTACAATGAGCAGTTCTTC
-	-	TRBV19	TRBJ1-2	CASSMGGPHTF	TGTGCCAGTAGTATGGGGGGACCTCACACCTTC
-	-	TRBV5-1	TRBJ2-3	CASSFGQSTDTQYF	TGCGCCAGCAGCTTCGGACAGAGCACAGATACGCAGTATTTT
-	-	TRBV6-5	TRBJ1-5	CASSLTGTNQPQHF	TGTGCCAGCAGCCTTACAGGCACCAATCAGCCCCAGCATTTT
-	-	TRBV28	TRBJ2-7	CASSEQGSGYEQYF	TGTGCCAGCAGTGAACAGGGTAGTGGCTACGAGCAGTACTTC
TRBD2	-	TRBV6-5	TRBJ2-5	CASIPSGGQETQYF	TGTGCCAGCATCCCGTCGGGGGGTCAAGAGACCCAGTACTTC
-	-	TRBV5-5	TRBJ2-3	CASTLSGRGPSTDTQYF	TGTGCCAGCACCCTATCTGGTCGTGGGCCAAGCACAGATACGCAGTATTTT
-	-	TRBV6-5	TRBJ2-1	CASSYDRGYNEQFF	TGTGCCAGCAGTTACGATCGGGGCTACAATGAGCAGTTCTTC
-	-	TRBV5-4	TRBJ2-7	CASRTRGGANEQYF	TGTGCCAGCAGGACTCGAGGCGGTGCCAACGAGCAGTACTTC
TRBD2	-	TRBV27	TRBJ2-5	CASRFIAGVETQYF	TGTGCCAGCAGGTTTATAGCGGGAGTGGAGACCCAGTACTTC
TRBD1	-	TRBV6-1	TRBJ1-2	CASSVEGQRKGYTF	TGTGCCAGCAGTGTTGAGGGACAGAGAAAGGGCTACACCTTC
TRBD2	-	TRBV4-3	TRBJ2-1	CASSQERTRDNEQFF	TGCGCCAGCAGCCAAGAAAGGACTAGGGACAATGAGCAGTTCTTC
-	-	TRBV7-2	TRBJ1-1	CASSSATGTEAFF	TGTGCCAGCAGCTCCGCGACGGGAACTGAAGCTTTCTTT
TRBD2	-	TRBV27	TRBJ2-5	CASSPRENSGVLQETQYF	TGTGCCAGCAGTCCCCGAGAGAATAGCGGGGTCCTACAAGAGACCCAGTACTTC
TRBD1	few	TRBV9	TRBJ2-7	CASTPGTGAYEQYF	TGTGCCAGCACCCCCGGGACAGGGGCCTACGAGCAGTACTTC
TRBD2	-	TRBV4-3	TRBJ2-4	CASSQDILAATKNIQYF	TGCGCCAGCAGCCAAGATATACTAGCGGCAACCAAAAACATTCAGTACTTC
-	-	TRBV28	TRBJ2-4	CASSLLSQGRFLAKNIQYF	TGTGCCAGCAGTTTATTGTCCCAGGGGCGCTTTTTAGCCAAAAACATTCAGTACTTC
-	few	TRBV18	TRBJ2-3	CASSPPQGITDTQYF	TGTGCCAGCTCACCACCTCAGGGGATCACAGATACGCAGTATTTT
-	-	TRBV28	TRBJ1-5	CASSLIGGSNQPQHF	TGTGCCAGCAGTTTAATCGGGGGGAGCAATCAGCCCCAGCATTTT
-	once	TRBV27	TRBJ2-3	CASSFIWRADTQYF	TGTGCCAGCAGTTTTATCTGGAGAGCAGATACGCAGTATTTT
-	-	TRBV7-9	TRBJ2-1	CASSSPREQFF	TGTGCCAGCAGCTCCCCCAGGGAGCAGTTCTTC
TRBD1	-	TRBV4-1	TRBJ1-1	CASSRNQGAEAFF	TGCGCCAGCAGCCGGAACCAGGGGGCTGAAGCTTTCTTT
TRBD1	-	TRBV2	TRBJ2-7	CASSPSTGGIFYEQYF	TGTGCCAGCAGCCCTTCGACAGGGGGAATTTTCTACGAGCAGTACTTC